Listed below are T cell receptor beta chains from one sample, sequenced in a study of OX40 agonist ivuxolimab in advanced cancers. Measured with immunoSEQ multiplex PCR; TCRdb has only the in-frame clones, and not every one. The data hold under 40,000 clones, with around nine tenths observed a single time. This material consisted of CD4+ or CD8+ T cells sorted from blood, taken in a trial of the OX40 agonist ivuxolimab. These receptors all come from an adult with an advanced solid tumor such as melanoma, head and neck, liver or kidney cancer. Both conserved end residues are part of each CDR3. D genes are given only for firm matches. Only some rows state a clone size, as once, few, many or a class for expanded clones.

DNA: TGTGCCATCAGCACAACCTTGACAGGAGGAGAGACCCAGTACTTC
CDR3: CAISTTLTGGETQYF
D: .
size: .
V: TRBV10-3
J: TRBJ2-5

DNA: TGTGCCAGCAGCTTAGTGCTGTACGAGCAGTACTTC
CDR3: CASSLVLYEQYF
D: .
size: .
V: TRBV7-6
J: TRBJ2-7

DNA: TGTGCCAGCAGTCCCCCCGGAGGAGCGGGAGGCGAGCAGTACTTC
CDR3: CASSPPGGAGGEQYF
D: TRBD2
size: .
V: TRBV27
J: TRBJ2-7

DNA: TGTGCCAGCAGCCCGAGGGGGTCAGGGAATCAGCCCCAGCATTTT
CDR3: CASSPRGSGNQPQHF
D: .
size: .
V: TRBV7-9
J: TRBJ1-5

DNA: TGTGCCAGCAGCTTAGCCCCCGGGACGTTAGAAAATGAGCAGTTCTTC
CDR3: CASSLAPGTLENEQFF
D: .
size: .
V: TRBV7-6
J: TRBJ2-1

DNA: TGTGCCAGCAGTTACGCGCCGGGACTAGCTAAGGACACAGATACGCAGTATTTT
CDR3: CASSYAPGLAKDTDTQYF
D: TRBD2
size: .
V: TRBV27
J: TRBJ2-3

DNA: TGTGCCAGCAGCGCCGTAGCGGGAGGGCCGAAAGATACGCAGTATTTT
CDR3: CASSAVAGGPKDTQYF
D: TRBD2
size: .
V: TRBV7-6
J: TRBJ2-3

DNA: TGTGCCAGCGAGCACAGTCTGGTGTACGAGCAGTACTTC
CDR3: CASEHSLVYEQYF
D: .
size: .
V: TRBV28
J: TRBJ2-7

DNA: TGTGCCAGCAGTTCACAACAGGGTTGGGACTATGGCTACACCTTC
CDR3: CASSSQQGWDYGYTF
D: .
size: .
V: TRBV28
J: TRBJ1-2

DNA: TGTGCCAGCAGTTTATCTGGGAACTCCTACGAGCAGTACTTC
CDR3: CASSLSGNSYEQYF
D: .
size: .
V: TRBV27
J: TRBJ2-7

DNA: TGTGCCATCAGGGACAGTTCTGATAGCAATCAGCCCCAGCATTTT
CDR3: CAIRDSSDSNQPQHF
D: .
size: .
V: TRBV10-3
J: TRBJ1-5

DNA: TGCGCCAGCAGCCGAGCCGGCGATACGCAGTATTTT
CDR3: CASSRAGDTQYF
D: .
size: .
V: TRBV4-1
J: TRBJ2-3

DNA: TGTGCCACCAGCAGCCAGAAAAGCTACGAGCAGTACTTC
CDR3: CATSSQKSYEQYF
D: .
size: once
V: TRBV15
J: TRBJ2-7

DNA: TGTGCCAGCAGTGATTACACTAGCGGGAGGCCAACGTACGAGCAGTACTTC
CDR3: CASSDYTSGRPTYEQYF
D: TRBD2
size: .
V: TRBV28
J: TRBJ2-7

DNA: TGTGCCAGCAGCTTAGACGGGACAGGGTACGAGCAGTACTTC
CDR3: CASSLDGTGYEQYF
D: TRBD1
size: few
V: TRBV7-2
J: TRBJ2-7

DNA: TGCGCCAGCAGCATAGGGACAGATTACGAGCAGTACTTC
CDR3: CASSIGTDYEQYF
D: TRBD1
size: .
V: TRBV5-1
J: TRBJ2-7

DNA: TGTGCCAGCAGGCGAACGGTCTACACTTTCTCTGAGACCCAGTACTTC
CDR3: CASRRTVYTFSETQYF
D: .
size: .
V: TRBV21-1
J: TRBJ2-5

DNA: TGTGCCAGCAGTACCGGGACAGGGGGCTTCGACGAGCAGTACTTC
CDR3: CASSTGTGGFDEQYF
D: TRBD1
size: .
V: TRBV6-5
J: TRBJ2-7

DNA: TGTGCCAGCAGTTTCCAGCGGGGGGCAGGGGAGACCCAGTACTTC
CDR3: CASSFQRGAGETQYF
D: TRBD2
size: .
V: TRBV9
J: TRBJ2-5

DNA: TGTGCCAGCAGTGGGCTAGCGGGGGGCCAAGAGACCCAGTACTTC
CDR3: CASSGLAGGQETQYF
D: TRBD2
size: .
V: TRBV2
J: TRBJ2-5

DNA: TGCAGCGTTGAAAGTCAGATGCCTGAAGCTTTCTTT
CDR3: CSVESQMPEAFF
D: .
size: few
V: TRBV29-1
J: TRBJ1-1

DNA: TGTGCCTGGAGTGTAAGCATCAACACCGGGGAGCTGTTTTTT
CDR3: CAWSVSINTGELFF
D: .
size: .
V: TRBV30
J: TRBJ2-2

DNA: TGTGCCAGCAGCGTAGGCAGGAGCACAGATACGCAGTATTTT
CDR3: CASSVGRSTDTQYF
D: .
size: .
V: TRBV9
J: TRBJ2-3

DNA: TGCGCCAGCAGCCAAGGAGGGGCTGAGGAGAACACTGAAGCTTTCTTT
CDR3: CASSQGGAEENTEAFF
D: .
size: .
V: TRBV4-1
J: TRBJ1-1

DNA: TGTGCCAGCGGGCGCGGGGGCAGGGGCACCCGGGAGCTGTTTTTT
CDR3: CASGRGGRGTRELFF
D: .
size: .
V: TRBV7-3
J: TRBJ2-2

DNA: TGTGCCAGCACGATGCGGGGAGGACTTCCTAGATCTTCCTACGAGCAGTACTTC
CDR3: CASTMRGGLPRSSYEQYF
D: .
size: .
V: TRBV28
J: TRBJ2-7

DNA: TGTGCCAGCAGCTTGGGACAGGGGCTTGAAGCTTTCTTT
CDR3: CASSLGQGLEAFF
D: TRBD1
size: .
V: TRBV5-4
J: TRBJ1-1

DNA: TGTGCCAGCAGTTTAGTGGGACAGGGGACAAGGGATACGCAGTATTTT
CDR3: CASSLVGQGTRDTQYF
D: TRBD1
size: .
V: TRBV27
J: TRBJ2-3

DNA: TGTGCCAGCAGGACAGGGCCGCGGGCTGAAGCTTTCTTT
CDR3: CASRTGPRAEAFF
D: TRBD1
size: .
V: TRBV6-5
J: TRBJ1-1

DNA: TGTGCCAGCAGTGAAGGTATTAGCGGCTACTACGAGCAGTACTTC
CDR3: CASSEGISGYYEQYF
D: .
size: .
V: TRBV6-1
J: TRBJ2-7

DNA: TGTGCCAGCAGCCAAGCCTCGGAGGAGACCCAGTACTTC
CDR3: CASSQASEETQYF
D: .
size: .
V: TRBV14
J: TRBJ2-5

DNA: TGTGCCAGCAGCTTTGGACAGGCAATGACAGATACGCAGTATTTT
CDR3: CASSFGQAMTDTQYF
D: TRBD1
size: once
V: TRBV7-9
J: TRBJ2-3

DNA: TGTGCCAGCAGCTTAGAGGGACGGGCAGCCTACGAGCAGTACTTC
CDR3: CASSLEGRAAYEQYF
D: .
size: .
V: TRBV7-2
J: TRBJ2-7

DNA: TGTGCCAGTACCCCCTTGGGCCGAAACTATGGCTACACCTTC
CDR3: CASTPLGRNYGYTF
D: .
size: .
V: TRBV19
J: TRBJ1-2

DNA: TGCGCCAGCAGCCACGATAGGACAGGGCGAGAGCAGTACTTC
CDR3: CASSHDRTGREQYF
D: TRBD1
size: .
V: TRBV4-1
J: TRBJ2-7

DNA: TGTGCCAGCAGTTTTTCCGGGACCGACTTTTTGGACTATGGCTACACCTTC
CDR3: CASSFSGTDFLDYGYTF
D: .
size: .
V: TRBV2
J: TRBJ1-2

DNA: TGTGCCAGCAGCCCTCCAACCGTCGGGGGGCAGTATTTT
CDR3: CASSPPTVGGQYF
D: .
size: .
V: TRBV9
J: TRBJ2-3

DNA: TGTGCCAGCAGCTTAGCGCTCGCGGGAGACTCGTACAATGAGCAGTTCTTC
CDR3: CASSLALAGDSYNEQFF
D: TRBD2
size: once
V: TRBV7-6
J: TRBJ2-1

DNA: TGTGCCTGGAGTGTAACAGGGGTCGAGCAGTACTTC
CDR3: CAWSVTGVEQYF
D: TRBD1
size: .
V: TRBV30
J: TRBJ2-7

DNA: TGTGCCTGGACCCCCGTAGTCTACGAGCAGTACTTC
CDR3: CAWTPVVYEQYF
D: .
size: .
V: TRBV30
J: TRBJ2-7

DNA: TGCAGCGATCAGGTTGGCTACACCTTC
CDR3: CSDQVGYTF
D: .
size: .
V: TRBV29-1
J: TRBJ1-2

DNA: TGCGCCAGCAGCGACTCTCTAGGGGTGGGAGAAAAACTGTTTTTT
CDR3: CASSDSLGVGEKLFF
D: .
size: .
V: TRBV5-1
J: TRBJ1-4

DNA: TGTGCCAGTAGGATGGGACAGGGGGCCTCCGAGCAGTACTTC
CDR3: CASRMGQGASEQYF
D: TRBD1
size: .
V: TRBV19
J: TRBJ2-7